The clone carrying this T cell receptor beta chain was seen just once. The antigen is undetermined. Those who donated were healthy bone marrow donors. This specimen belongs to a study of cytomegalovirus exposure and HLA in healthy donors. Study results and caveats: It was likely that a cluster of highly shared sequence variants was a sequencing artifact. Later on, analysis showed that most CMV-associated TCR beta chains appeared to be HLA-restricted.

Amplification used 60 Vbeta primers and 13 Jbeta primers. In the authors' methods: An analysis that came later counted 77 million or so unique TCR beta chains, 10 million to 12 million shared. Some clones are missing from TCRdb's copy, which holds only in-frame ones; the method was immunoSEQ multiplex PCR. V and J calls and clone size are given by that table; D and trimming were obtained from the DNA. The sample records approximately 180,000 clones, more than 60% being singletons. CDR1 and CDR2 (germline): SGHDN, FVKESK. The CDR3 is 21 amino acids. V lost 0 bases to trimming and J lost 5 bases; unmatched junction nucleotides: 19.

The chain uses TRBV14 and TRBJ2-2, with 9 positions matching TRBD2. Material: PBMCs. The TCR was taken from a woman younger than 45 in good health and CMV-seropositive. CDR3 in DNA: TGTGCCAGCAGCCAAGAGGAAGGTAGCGGGAGAGAGAGGCCGGGTACCGGGGAGCTGTTTTTT. It yields the protein CASSQEEGSGRERPGTGELFF.